These 27 T cell receptor beta chains came from one sample sequenced in a study of shared clonotypes between healthy human individuals. Profiling relied on immunoSEQ multiplex PCR, and the TCRdb table lists in-frame clones only, not all of them. Found here are 700,000 or so clones, around 72% of them singletons; the top ten hold under 2%. The source material was memory CD4+ T cells sorted from blood. As for subset: CD45RA-negative fraction. These TCRs come from a woman in her thirties in good health.

At least ten counts were recorded for this clone. The chain links TRBV20-1 to TRBJ2-1; D not resolved. Germline V gives CDR1 DFQATT, CDR2 SNEGSKA (reference sequence). Trimming stripped 6 bases from V and 12 bases from J, with 15 bases between. CDR3 length: 11 amino acids. The CDR3 nucleotides are TGCAGTGCGGAAGGGCCCCGACGGCAGTTCTTC. Translating gives CSAEGPRRQFF.

The rearrangement joins TRBV5-4 to TRBJ2-3, with 11 bases that match TRBD2. Germline CDR1 reads SGHNT; CDR2 reads YYREEE (reference sequence). The CDR3 length is 18 residues. After removal of 4 bases from V and 5 bases from J, the junction contained 15 bases not matched to a gene. This CDR3 reads CASSGLPQLAGVEDTQYF. The DNA of the CDR3 is TGTGCCAGCAGCGGACTTCCCCAACTAGCGGGAGTTGAAGATACGCAGTATTTT.

J is TRBJ2-3 and V is TRBV9, with 7 bases identical to TRBD2. The germline V gene encodes CDR1 SGDLS and CDR2 YYNGEE. With 0 bases clipped from V and 2 bases from J, the junction kept 9 bases outside the gene matches. The CDR3 spans 17 residues. The CDR3 nucleotides read TGTGCCAGCAGCGTAGAACGGGGCGGGGGTACCACAGATACGCAGTATTTT. It translates to CASSVERGGGTTDTQYF. The variable domain in full, with the rest retrieved from reference TRBV9 and TRBJ2-3, is DSGVTQTPKHLITATGQRVTLRCSPRSGDLSVYWYQQSLDQGLQFLIQYYNGEERAKGNILERFSAQQFPDLHSELNLSSLELGDSALYFCASSVERGGGTTDTQYFGPGTRLTVL.

V is TRBV7-6 and J is TRBJ2-2, with unresolved D. V was shortened by 1 base and J by 5 bases, with 5 bases between the two germline ends. The CDR3 loop spans 13 amino acids. Germline V gives CDR1 SGHVS, CDR2 FNYEAQ. The CDR3 is CASSLGETGELFF. The CDR3 DNA reads TGTGCCAGCAGCTTAGGCGAGACCGGGGAGCTGTTTTTT.

This rearrangement joins TRBV9 to TRBJ2-1; 8 nucleotides match TRBD2. Germline-derived CDR1 and CDR2 are SGDLS and YYNGEE. J lost 6 bases, V lost 4 bases, and 12 bases had no gene match. There are 16 residues in the CDR3. CDR3 loop: CASSTRAGAGGNEQFF. The CDR3 DNA is TGTGCCAGCAGCACTAGAGCGGGGGCGGGCGGCAATGAGCAGTTCTTC.

The chain links TRBV19 to TRBJ2-2; D is undetermined. Germline loops: CDR1 LNHDA, CDR2 SQIVND (reference sequence). The CDR3 has 13 residues. V was cut by 5 bases and J by 3 bases, with 7 bases left in between. The CDR3 nucleotides are TGTGCCAGTAGTTTATGGGACACCGGGGAGCTGTTTTTT. Translated, it gives CASSLWDTGELFF.

This clone was counted between two and nine times. The V and J genes are TRBV7-2 and TRBJ1-3, with D hard to call. This CDR3 comprises 15 residues. V was shortened by 4 bases and J by 0 bases, with 10 bases between the two germline ends. The germline CDR1 and CDR2 sequences are SGHTA and FQGNSA. The CDR3 DNA reads as TGTGCCAGCAGCTCCCTCAAGGGCTCTGGAAACACCATATATTTT. This translates into CASSSLKGSGNTIYF.

The rearrangement uses TRBV6-1 and TRBJ1-2, with D possibly matching TRBD1 (5 bases). In germline, CDR1 is MNHNS, CDR2 SASEGT. This CDR3 spans 13 amino acids. V shed 2 bases and J shed 8 bases, with 12 bases lying between them. CDR3 region: CASSELEGRGYTF. CDR3 sequence (DNA): TGTGCCAGCAGTGAACTTGAGGGACGCGGCTACACCTTC.

This clone has just one count. The chain carries TRBV11-2 and TRBJ2-1; TRBD2 matches 9 bases. CDR1 SGHAT and CDR2 FQNNGV come from the germline V gene. The CDR3 is 19 residues long. V shed 7 bases and J 5 bases; nucleotides not matched to a gene: 21. In nucleotides, the CDR3 is TGTGCCAGCACCCTTGGGAGTGGACTAGCGCCTAGAAGGGACAATGAGCAGTTCTTC. It encodes CASTLGSGLAPRRDNEQFF.

The V gene is TRBV6-1, the J gene TRBJ2-5; D is ambiguous. CDR3 length equals 13 residues. Trimming pared 5 bases from V and 1 base from J, leaving 8 bases between. The V gene's germline CDR1 is MNHNS and CDR2 SASEGT. The CDR3, as DNA: TGTGCCAGCAGTCGGAGACCCCAAGAGACCCAGTACTTC. Translated: CASSRRPQETQYF.

This clone was seen more than once but under ten times. This chain uses TRBV6-1 with TRBJ2-7, with D perhaps TRBD1 (6 bases). CDR3 length: 13 amino acids. Germline-derived CDR1 and CDR2 are MNHNS and SASEGT. With 4 bases removed from V and 2 bases from J, the gap between germline ends came to 9 bases. CDR3 protein: CASSVDRAYEQYF. DNA for the CDR3: TGTGCCAGCAGTGTGGACAGAGCCTACGAGCAGTACTTC.

The CDR3 DNA is TGCGCCAGCAGAGCACAGGGTCATGCCCTCGAGCAGTACTTC. Encoded protein: CASRAQGHALEQYF. This sequence joins TRBV5-1 and TRBJ2-7; the D gene is possibly TRBD1 (6 bases). Germline loops: CDR1 SGHRS, CDR2 YFSETQ. This CDR3 has 14 amino acids. Trimming cost V 5 bases and J 6 bases, with 18 bases left between them.

This clone occurred many times. The chain combines TRBV30 with TRBJ1-2; no clear D. CDR1 GTSNPN and CDR2 SVGIG come from the germline V gene (reference sequence). The CDR3 is 13 amino acids. Trimming removed 0 bases from V and 4 bases from J, with 9 bases in between. The DNA of the CDR3 is TGTGCCTGGAGTGTATCTAGCGCCTATGGCTACACCTTC. Translating gives CAWSVSSAYGYTF.

This chain joins TRBV7-3 and TRBJ2-2; no reliable D call. V was pared by 5 bases and J by 3 bases, with 13 bases between. The CDR3 is 15 residues long. The germline V gene has CDR1 SGHTA and CDR2 FQGTGA. CDR3 protein: CASSPALGDTGELFF. CDR3 in DNA: TGTGCCAGCAGCCCCGCCCTTGGGGACACCGGGGAGCTGTTTTTT.

The V gene is TRBV7-2, the J gene TRBJ2-5; perhaps D is TRBD1 or TRBD2 (6 bases each). CDR3 size: 14 residues. Per germline, CDR1 SGHTA and CDR2 FQGNSA. The ends were cut back, 3 bases at V and 4 bases at J, with 12 bases in the middle. Written as DNA, the CDR3 is TGTGCCAGCAGCTTGAGGGGGGCGGGAGAGACCCAGTACTTC. Protein sequence: CASSLRGAGETQYF.

This clone was recorded a few times. This rearrangement joins TRBV6-1 to TRBJ2-5, with 10 bases fitting TRBD2. CDR1 is MNHNS, CDR2 SASEGT, per germline. Trimming removed 8 bases from V and 10 bases from J; junction bases left unmatched: 13. This CDR3 is 14 amino acids long. As DNA, the CDR3 is TGTGCCAGCCGAGTGAGCGGGAGGGCCGTTCACCAGTACTTC. Translated, it gives CASRVSGRAVHQYF.

The sample holds one count of this clone. The chain couples TRBV28 to TRBJ2-6, with 11 bases lining up with TRBD1. The CDR3 totals 15 residues. Germline V CDR1 and CDR2: MDHEN, SYDVKM. The junction had 3 bases not matched to a gene; V was cut back by 4 bases and J by 7 bases. In DNA, the CDR3 is TGTGCCAGCAGTTCGGGGACAGGGGGAGCCAACGTCCTGACTTTC. Translating gives CASSSGTGGANVLTF.

In its sample, this clone was seen a few times. The genes are TRBV7-3 and TRBJ2-3; D may match TRBD1 or TRBD2 (5 bases each). The CDR3 is 12 residues long. V lost 2 bases to trimming and J lost 8 bases, with 8 bases between them. CDR1 is SGHTA, CDR2 FQGTGA, per germline. The CDR3 region has the DNA TGTGCCAGCAGCTTATATGGGGGTACGCAGTATTTT. Translated: CASSLYGGTQYF.

This chain uses TRBV5-5 with TRBJ2-7; TRBD1 matches at 8 bases. Germline lookup yields CDR1 SGHKS and CDR2 YYEKEE (reference sequence). With V trimmed by 0 bases and J by 9 bases, 14 bases remained unmatched. CDR3 size: 16 residues. The CDR3: CASSLGQGYNSFGQYF. In DNA, the CDR3 is TGTGCCAGCAGCTTGGGACAGGGGTATAACAGCTTTGGGCAGTACTTC.

The J gene is TRBJ1-1, the V gene TRBV18, with 8 bases that match TRBD1. Trimming removed 3 bases from V and 11 bases from J; junction bases left unmatched: 8. The CDR3 extends over 13 amino acids. CDR1 is KGHSH, CDR2 LQKENI, per germline. CDR3 coding DNA: TGTGCCAGCTCACCCCTGGACAGGGTGTACGCTTTCTTT. It yields the protein CASSPLDRVYAFF.

The chain uses TRBV10-3 and TRBJ2-1, with a weak D call TRBD1 (5 bases). This CDR3 has 14 residues. V lost 4 bases to trimming and J lost 2 bases, with 9 bases between them. Per the germline V gene, CDR1 is ENHRY and CDR2 is SYGVKD. CDR3 DNA sequence: TGTGCCATCAGTGGACAGACAACCTACAATGAGCAGTTCTTC. This gives the protein CAISGQTTYNEQFF.

The chain joins TRBV23-1 to TRBJ2-5; 7 bases are a match to TRBD1. The DNA end is more similar to TRBJ2-7, so the J call may be wrong. TRBV23-1 is labeled an ORF, and its function is uncertain. The CDR3 is made up of 15 amino acids. In DNA, the CDR3 is TGCGCCAGCATTTTCTCCGGGACAGAAGAGTACGAGCAGTACTTC. The encoded protein is CASIFSGTEEYEQYF.

The chain combines TRBV7-9 with TRBJ2-2; D is perhaps TRBD2 (5 bases). The CDR3 sequence is 14 residues long. V lost 5 bases and J 1 base, leaving 8 bases between the germline ends. Germline CDR1 and CDR2: SEHNR and FQNEAQ (reference sequence). The CDR3 sequence is CASSPLGNTGELFF. In DNA, the CDR3 is TGTGCCAGCAGCCCACTAGGGAACACCGGGGAGCTGTTTTTT.

The chain is built from TRBV7-3 and TRBJ2-7; 8 nucleotides match TRBD2. V lost 3 bases, J lost 2 bases, and 6 bases stayed unmatched. CDR3 size: 15 residues. Germline values: CDR1 SGHTA, CDR2 FQGTGA. The CDR3 nucleotides are TGTGCCAGCAGCTTCGCAGCGGGAGATCCCTACGAGCAGTACTTC. Translated, it gives CASSFAAGDPYEQYF. Using reference TRBV7-3 and TRBJ2-7 for the parts outside the CDR3, the full variable domain is GAGVSQTPSNKVTEKGKYVELRCDPISGHTALYWYRQSLGQGPEFLIYFQGTGAADDSGLPNDRFFAVRPEGSVSTLKIQRTERGDSAVYLCASSFAAGDPYEQYFGPGTRLTVT.

The J gene is TRBJ2-4, the V gene TRBV18; D is unresolved. Germline V gene lookup returns CDR1 KGHSH and CDR2 LQKENI. CDR3 size: 18 residues. The ends were cut back, 3 bases at V and 0 bases at J, with 18 bases in the middle. The CDR3, as DNA: TGTGCCAGCTCACCCTACCCCCCTGGGGTTCTAGCCAAAAACATTCAGTACTTC. Translation gives CASSPYPPGVLAKNIQYF. The full variable domain, in which reference TRBV18 and TRBJ2-4 provide the parts outside the CDR3, is NAGVMQNPRHLVRRRGQEARLRCSPMKGHSHVYWYRQLPEEGLKFMVYLQKENIIDESGMPKERFSAEFPKEGPSILRIQQVVRGDSAAYFCASSPYPPGVLAKNIQYFGAGTRLSVL.

This clone was detected only a few times. The CDR3 DNA reads as TGTGCCAGCAGTCCCTACACCAACCAAGAGACCCAGTACTTC. Encoded protein: CASSPYTNQETQYF. J is TRBJ2-5 and V is TRBV27; D is ambiguous. Trimming left V 5 bases short and J 0 bases short, with 10 bases between. CDR1 and CDR2 from the germline V gene are MNHEY and SMNVEV (reference sequence). This CDR3 is 14 amino acids long.

This CDR3 is CASSEHVGTAYGYTF. The CDR3 DNA sequence: TGTGCCAGCAGTGAACATGTGGGGACAGCCTATGGCTACACCTTC. The chain links TRBV6-1 to TRBJ1-2; 7 bases are a match to TRBD1. Germline-derived CDR1 and CDR2 are MNHNS and SASEGT. The CDR3 length is 15 residues. J gave up 4 bases and V 2 bases, and 7 bases lay outside the gene matches.